Listed below are T cell receptor beta chains from one sample, sequenced in a study of blood T cell repertoires in COVID-19. Libraries were prepared by immunoSEQ multiplex PCR; TCRdb keeps only in-frame clonotypes and omits some of them. The table lists under 250,000 clones, roughly 88% of them singletons. Sequenced material: PBMCs or T cells enriched from blood (not recorded which). The receptors derive from a woman aged 25 to 39 who had been exposed to COVID-19. Each CDR3 is given with its conserved first and last residue. D genes are given only for firm matches. Clone size is shown for a subset of rows, as once, few, many or a class of expanded clone.

D	length	size	V	J	CDR3	DNA
-	14	-	TRBV2	TRBJ2-7	CARNEQGRGSEQYF	TGTGCCAGGAACGAACAGGGTCGTGGGTCCGAGCAGTACTTC
-	16	-	TRBV5-6	TRBJ1-6	CASSLWQGRYNSPLHF	TGTGCCAGCAGCTTGTGGCAGGGGCGATATAATTCACCCCTCCACTTT
-	15	-	TRBV12-5	TRBJ2-2	CASGLEDTDTGELFF	TGTGCTAGTGGTTTGGAGGACACTGACACCGGGGAGCTGTTTTTT
TRBD1	14	-	TRBV30	TRBJ2-7	CAWHDQGQGYEQYF	TGTGCCTGGCACGATCAGGGACAGGGTTACGAGCAGTACTTC
-	17	-	TRBV27	TRBJ1-6	CASSLSTESSYNSPLHF	TGTGCCAGCAGTTTATCAACAGAGAGCTCCTATAATTCACCCCTCCACTTT
-	14	-	TRBV6-5	TRBJ1-5	CASSPQGIYQSQHF	TGTGCCAGCAGCCCCCAGGGTATTTATCAGTCCCAGCATTTT
TRBD2	14	-	TRBV7-9	TRBJ2-7	CASSYSGGIHEQYF	TGTGCCAGCAGTTATAGCGGGGGCATCCACGAGCAGTACTTC
-	14	-	TRBV2	TRBJ2-5	CASDPGLSQETQYF	TGTGCCAGTGATCCGGGACTCTCCCAAGAGACCCAGTACTTC
-	15	-	TRBV7-2	TRBJ2-7	CASSLASDSSYEQYF	TGTGCCAGCAGCTTAGCTTCGGACAGTTCCTACGAGCAGTACTTC
-	16	few	TRBV19	TRBJ1-5	CASSKVGLYSNQPQHF	TGTGCCAGTAGTAAGGTGGGGCTTTATAGCAATCAGCCCCAGCATTTT
-	15	-	TRBV30	TRBJ1-3	CAWSRTGSSGNTIYF	TGTGCCTGGAGTAGAACAGGGTCCTCTGGAAACACCATATATTTT
-	10	-	TRBV20-1	TRBJ2-3	CSAFPDTQYF	TGCAGTGCCTTCCCGGATACGCAGTATTTT
TRBD1	15	-	TRBV5-1	TRBJ2-5	CASSLVGQGEETQYF	TGCGCCAGCAGCTTGGTAGGACAGGGTGAAGAGACCCAGTACTTC
-	16	-	TRBV5-4	TRBJ2-4	CASSLGLVSAKNIQYF	TGTGCCAGCAGCTTGGGACTAGTGTCGGCCAAAAACATTCAGTACTTC
-	13	-	TRBV12-3/TRBV12-4	TRBJ1-3	CASSLNRENTIYF	TGTGCCAGCAGTTTGAACCGAGAAAACACCATATATTTT
TRBD1	15	-	TRBV5-4	TRBJ2-2	CASSLDRGGVGELFF	TGTGCCAGCAGCCTGGACAGGGGAGGTGTCGGGGAGCTGTTTTTT
-	19	-	TRBV21-1	TRBJ2-3	CASSDVEAGGWRDTDTQYF	TGTGCCAGCAGCGACGTAGAAGCGGGAGGCTGGAGGGACACAGATACGCAGTATTTT
TRBD1	13	few	TRBV6-5	TRBJ2-7	CASDRQGSNEQYF	TGTGCCAGCGACAGACAGGGGAGTAATGAGCAGTACTTC
-	13	-	TRBV6-1	TRBJ1-4	CASSERQGEKLFF	TGTGCCAGCAGTGAAAGGCAGGGCGAAAAACTGTTTTTT
TRBD1	14	-	TRBV28	TRBJ1-1	CASTTGQGKGKAFF	TGTGCCAGCACGACGGGACAGGGGAAGGGGAAAGCTTTCTTT
-	14	-	TRBV9	TRBJ2-7	CASSVGGSSYEQYF	TGTGCCAGCAGCGTAGGAGGCAGCTCCTACGAGCAGTACTTC
-	17	few	TRBV21-1	TRBJ1-3	CASSSPVDRLRGNTIYF	TGTGCCAGCAGCAGTCCGGTGGACAGGCTACGGGGAAACACCATATATTTT
TRBD2	15	-	TRBV11-2	TRBJ2-1	CASSSEREGYNEQFF	TGTGCCAGCAGTTCCGAGCGGGAGGGTTACAATGAGCAGTTCTTC
-	14	-	TRBV6-1	TRBJ2-2	CASSERVITGELFF	TGTGCCAGCAGTGAACGGGTGATCACCGGGGAGCTGTTTTTT
-	17	-	TRBV3-1/TRBV3-2	TRBJ2-6	CASSPGGTFSGANVLTF	TGTGCCAGCAGCCCCGGAGGGACCTTCTCTGGGGCCAACGTCCTGACTTTC
TRBD1	13	-	TRBV7-9	TRBJ1-2	CASSLQGNYGYTF	TGTGCCAGCAGCCTACAGGGGAACTATGGCTACACCTTC
TRBD2	17	-	TRBV5-6	TRBJ2-7	CASSAFTREREGYEQYF	TGTGCCAGCAGCGCCTTTACCCGGGAGCGGGAGGGCTACGAGCAGTACTTC
TRBD2	17	-	TRBV13	TRBJ2-1	CASSPRTSGRAGDEQFF	TGTGCCAGCAGCCCCCGGACTAGCGGGAGGGCCGGGGATGAGCAGTTCTTC